Below, one TCR beta chain is given with its context. Its antigen is still unknown. V was trimmed by 0 bases and J by 0 bases, leaving 10 bases between them. CDR1 is SGHDT, CDR2 YYEEEE, per germline. This CDR3 comprises 16 residues. The sample comes from a study of cytomegalovirus exposure and HLA in healthy donors. The study, taken as a whole, reports: With later analysis, a missense DCLRE1C variant became linked to TCR beta V- and J-gene trimming.

In the PCR, 60 Vbeta and 13 Jbeta primers were used. The authors' processing: Later work found approximately 80 million unique TCR beta chains, with about 10 million shared. TCRdb's table, derived via immunoSEQ multiplex PCR, lists solely in-frame clones and lacks some. V and J calls plus clone size are reproduced from that table; the DNA served to infer D and trimming. The table lists 95,000 to 150,000 clones, roughly 77% of them singletons. The receptor's source is a man aged 18 to 30 in good health and CMV-seronegative. The chain carries TRBV5-6 and TRBJ2-1; maybe TRBD2 (6 bases). The sample consisted of PBMCs. The CDR3 DNA sequence: TGTGCCAGCAGCTTGGCCGCGGGAAGCTCCTACAATGAGCAGTTCTTC. This sequence encodes CASSLAAGSSYNEQFF.